Each of the 9 T cell receptor beta chains below was sequenced from the same sample in a study of T cells after yellow fever vaccination. TCRdb reprocessed the 5' RACE reads via MiXCR and lists one record per CDR3 protein. The sample lists 450,000 to 550,000 distinct CDR3 sequences, just over 20% occurring once. The specimen comprised PBMCs, sampled about 20 days after the first yellow fever vaccination. The receptors were sampled from a man aged 18 to 30 who received the YFV17D yellow fever vaccine.

The V gene is TRBV4-3, the J gene TRBJ2-1; 11 bases line up with TRBD1. Germline loops: CDR1 LGHNA, CDR2 YSLEER. The J segment lost 7 bases and the V segment lost 0 bases, leaving 8 bases of the junction unmatched. The CDR3 loop spans 17 amino acids. The CDR3 here is CASSQDTGQGVLNEQFF. CDR3 bases: TGCGCCAGCAGCCAAGATACGGGACAGGGGGTCCTGAATGAGCAGTTCTTC.

This clonotype has ten or more counts. The V gene is TRBV5-1, the J gene TRBJ2-1, with 11 bases matching TRBD1. V was clipped by 0 bases and J by 7 bases; unmatched bases: 3. The CDR3 is 15 amino acids. Per germline, CDR1 SGHRS and CDR2 YFSETQ. The CDR3 region has the DNA TGCGCCAGCAGCTTGGAGGGGACAGGGGGGAATGAGCAGTTCTTC. It translates to CASSLEGTGGNEQFF.

This clonotype came up a few times. The gene calls are TRBV4-2 and TRBJ2-1, with TRBD2 matching 12 bases. The CDR3 sequence is 16 residues long. Trimming removed 0 bases from V and 8 bases from J; junction bases left unmatched: 5. The V gene's germline CDR1 is LGHNA and CDR2 YNFKEQ. DNA of the CDR3: TGTGCCAGCAGCCAAGATTGGACTAGCGGGGTTGATGAGCAGTTCTTC. Its protein product is CASSQDWTSGVDEQFF.

The chain employs TRBV14 and TRBJ2-2, with 7 positions matching TRBD1. Per the germline V gene, CDR1 is SGHDN and CDR2 is FVKESK. This CDR3 contains 15 residues. Trimming removed 3 bases from V and 1 base from J; junction bases left unmatched: 2. The CDR3 DNA reads as TGTGCCAGCAGCCAGTGGACAGGGAACACCGGGGAGCTGTTTTTT. Translation: CASSQWTGNTGELFF.

This clonotype was detected only a few times. CDR3 DNA sequence: TGCAGTGCTACCCGGGACTCACCCTACGAGCAGTACGTC. Protein product: CSATRDSPYEQYV. This sequence joins TRBV20-1 and TRBJ2-7, with a possible D match to TRBD2 (6 bases). CDR3 length: 13 residues. V was trimmed by 4 bases and J by 2 bases, leaving 12 bases between them. CDR1 and CDR2 (germline): DFQATT, SNEGSKA (reference sequence).

The chain carries TRBV5-5 and TRBJ1-5; D is uncertain. The V gene lost 4 bases and the J gene lost 1 base, with 15 bases spanning the gap. The CDR3 length is 16 residues. Looked up from germline, CDR1 is SGHKS and CDR2 is YYEKEE (reference sequence). The DNA of the CDR3 is TGTGCCAGCAGCATCGGTCCTACAGTCAGCAATCAGCCCCAGCATTTT. Translating it yields CASSIGPTVSNQPQHF.

J is TRBJ2-2 and V is TRBV6-2 or TRBV6-3; 7 bases fit TRBD1. This CDR3 region has 14 residues. Germline assignment: CDR1 MNHEY and CDR2 SVGEGT. Unmatched junction bases numbered 5, after V lost 5 bases and J lost 5 bases. CDR3 sequence reads: CASSRDSLTGELFF. CDR3 sequence (DNA): TGTGCCAGCAGTCGGGACAGCCTGACCGGGGAGCTGTTTTTT.

The chain's CDR3 is CASSHTGDGYEQYF. DNA for the CDR3: TGTGCCAGCAGCCACACAGGGGATGGATACGAGCAGTACTTC. The J gene is TRBJ2-7, the V gene TRBV7-9; TRBD1 matches 7 bases. This CDR3 contains 14 residues. Per germline, CDR1 SEHNR and CDR2 FQNEAQ (reference sequence). With V trimmed by 5 bases and J by 4 bases, 8 bases remained unmatched.

This chain links TRBV7-9 with TRBJ2-3, with 8 nucleotides matching TRBD2. Unmatched junction bases numbered 5, after V lost 5 bases and J lost 4 bases. This CDR3 is built from 14 residues. The germline V gene has CDR1 SEHNR and CDR2 FQNEAQ (reference sequence). CDR3 loop: CASSGGLGADTQYF. The DNA of the CDR3 is TGTGCCAGCAGCGGGGGACTAGGGGCAGATACGCAGTATTTT.